This TCR beta chain stems from a study of radiotherapy plus CTLA-4 blockade in lung cancer. In the study overall: For 18% of patients, objective responses occurred, and about 30% had disease control. General study results and limits: Per reports, early blood T cell clone dynamics, plus interferon-beta, forecast response most strongly. Radiotherapy was combined with ipilimumab, and tumor-derived TCR clones then expanded in blood.

Here immunoSEQ multiplex PCR was the method, and the copy in TCRdb shows in-frame clones only, minus some. The sample shows fewer than 65,000 clones, about three quarters of them seen only once. Focal radiation plus CTLA-4 blockade with ipilimumab was given to patients with chemo-refractory metastatic non-small-cell lung cancer. This clone came up once. Its antigen remains unidentified. The starting material was peripheral blood, obtained from a patient treated with radiotherapy plus ipilimumab. The TCR originated in a human donor with non-small cell lung cancer whose response to radiotherapy plus ipilimumab could not be evaluated.

As DNA, the CDR3 is TGTGCCAGCAGCTTATCGTGGGCTCAAGAGACCCAGTACTTC. Translation: CASSLSWAQETQYF. This sequence joins TRBV7-8 and TRBJ2-5; D gene unclear. The CDR3 runs to 14 residues. V gave up 2 bases and J gave up 2 bases, with 9 bases separating them. Germline V gene sequence: CDR1 SGHVS, CDR2 FQNEAQ.